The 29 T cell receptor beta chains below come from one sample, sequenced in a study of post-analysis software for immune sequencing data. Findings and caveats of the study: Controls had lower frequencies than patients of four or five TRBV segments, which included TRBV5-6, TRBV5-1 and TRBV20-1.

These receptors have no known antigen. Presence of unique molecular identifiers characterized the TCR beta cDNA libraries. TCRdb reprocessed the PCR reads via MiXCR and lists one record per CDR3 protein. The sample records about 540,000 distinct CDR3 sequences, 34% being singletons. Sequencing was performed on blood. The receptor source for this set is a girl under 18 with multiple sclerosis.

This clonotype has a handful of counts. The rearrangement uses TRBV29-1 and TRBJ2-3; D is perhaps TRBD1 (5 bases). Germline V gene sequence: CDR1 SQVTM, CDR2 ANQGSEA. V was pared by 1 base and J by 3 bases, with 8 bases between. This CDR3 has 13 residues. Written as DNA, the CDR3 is TGCAGCGTTGAAGCCGACAGTACAGATACGCAGTATTTT. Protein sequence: CSVEADSTDTQYF.

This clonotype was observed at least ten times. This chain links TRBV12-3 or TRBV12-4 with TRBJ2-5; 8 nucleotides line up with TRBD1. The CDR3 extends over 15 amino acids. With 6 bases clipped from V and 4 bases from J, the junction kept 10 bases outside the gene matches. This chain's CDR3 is CASRTGEISRETQYF. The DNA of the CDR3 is TGTGCCAGCAGGACAGGGGAAATCTCACGAGAGACCCAGTACTTC.

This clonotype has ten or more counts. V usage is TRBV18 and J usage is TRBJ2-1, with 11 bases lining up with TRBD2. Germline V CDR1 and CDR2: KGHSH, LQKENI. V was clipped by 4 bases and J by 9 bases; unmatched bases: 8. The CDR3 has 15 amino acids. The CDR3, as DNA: TGTGCCAGCTCACTCGCACCGGGACTAGCGGCTGAGCAGTTCTTC. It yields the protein CASSLAPGLAAEQFF.

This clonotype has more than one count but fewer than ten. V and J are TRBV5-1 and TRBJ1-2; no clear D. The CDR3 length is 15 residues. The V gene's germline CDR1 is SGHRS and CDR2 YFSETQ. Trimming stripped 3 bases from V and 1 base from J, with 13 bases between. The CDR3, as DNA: TGCGCCAGCAGCTCCGGCCCCGGGCTTAACTATGGCTACACCTTC. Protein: CASSSGPGLNYGYTF.

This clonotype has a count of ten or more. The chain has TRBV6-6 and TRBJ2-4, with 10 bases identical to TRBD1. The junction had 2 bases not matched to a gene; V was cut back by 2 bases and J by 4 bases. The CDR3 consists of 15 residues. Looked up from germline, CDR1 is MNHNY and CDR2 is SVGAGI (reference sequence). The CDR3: CASSYRGQGKNIQYF. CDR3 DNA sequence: TGTGCCAGCAGTTACCGGGGACAGGGGAAAAACATTCAGTACTTC.

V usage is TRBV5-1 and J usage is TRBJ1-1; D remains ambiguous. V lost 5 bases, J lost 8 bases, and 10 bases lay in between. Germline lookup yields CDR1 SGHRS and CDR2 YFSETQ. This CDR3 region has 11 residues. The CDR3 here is CASSREGEAFF. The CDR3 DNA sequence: TGCGCCAGCAGTCGGGAGGGCGAAGCTTTCTTT.

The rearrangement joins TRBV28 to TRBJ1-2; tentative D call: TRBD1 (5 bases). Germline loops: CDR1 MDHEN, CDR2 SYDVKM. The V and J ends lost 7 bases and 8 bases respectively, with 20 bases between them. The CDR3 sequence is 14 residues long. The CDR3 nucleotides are TGTGCCAGCATCTCTGGGCAGAGGGGCTCGGGCTACACCTTC. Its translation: CASISGQRGSGYTF.

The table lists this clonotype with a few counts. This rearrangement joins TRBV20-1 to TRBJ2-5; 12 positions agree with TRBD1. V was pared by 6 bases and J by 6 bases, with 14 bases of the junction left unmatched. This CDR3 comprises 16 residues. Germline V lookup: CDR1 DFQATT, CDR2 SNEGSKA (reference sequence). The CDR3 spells CSAPRRDRGLTKTQYF. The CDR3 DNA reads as TGCAGTGCCCCCCGCCGGGACAGGGGGCTCACGAAGACCCAGTACTTC.

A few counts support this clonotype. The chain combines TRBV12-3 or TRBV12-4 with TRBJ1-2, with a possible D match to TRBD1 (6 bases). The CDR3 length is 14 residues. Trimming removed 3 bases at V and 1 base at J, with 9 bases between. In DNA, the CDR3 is TGTGCCAGCAGTTTTCAGGGGAATAACTATGGCTACACCTTC. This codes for CASSFQGNNYGYTF.

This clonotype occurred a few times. CDR3 nucleotide sequence: TGTGCCAGCAGTTTAGGGACTACCGACGTCCGGGAGACCCAGTACTTC. It yields the protein CASSLGTTDVRETQYF. The V and J genes are TRBV12-3 or TRBV12-4 and TRBJ2-5; possible D gene TRBD2, 6 bases. Trimming removed 1 base from V and 5 bases from J, with 17 bases in between. The CDR3 sequence is 16 residues long.

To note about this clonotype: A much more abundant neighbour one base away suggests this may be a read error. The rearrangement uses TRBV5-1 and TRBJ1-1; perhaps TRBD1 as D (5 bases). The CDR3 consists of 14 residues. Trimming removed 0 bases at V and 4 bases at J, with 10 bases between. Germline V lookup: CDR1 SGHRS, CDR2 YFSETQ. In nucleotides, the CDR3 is TGCGCCAGCAGCTTGGTTGGGGGGATCACTGAAGCTTTCTTT. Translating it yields CASSLVGGITEAFF.

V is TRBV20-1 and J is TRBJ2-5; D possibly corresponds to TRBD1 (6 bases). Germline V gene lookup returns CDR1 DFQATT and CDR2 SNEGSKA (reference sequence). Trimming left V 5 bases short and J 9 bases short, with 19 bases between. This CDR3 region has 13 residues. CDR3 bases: TGCAGTGCTCCCGGGACATTGGGAACTGCCCAGTACTTC. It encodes CSAPGTLGTAQYF.

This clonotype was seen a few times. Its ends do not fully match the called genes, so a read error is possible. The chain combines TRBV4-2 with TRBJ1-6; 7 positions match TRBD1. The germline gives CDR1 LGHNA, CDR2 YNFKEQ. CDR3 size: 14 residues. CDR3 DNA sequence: TGTGCCAGCAGCCAAAGGATCAGGGGGGTCCCCCCCCACTTT. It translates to CASSQRIRGVPPHF.

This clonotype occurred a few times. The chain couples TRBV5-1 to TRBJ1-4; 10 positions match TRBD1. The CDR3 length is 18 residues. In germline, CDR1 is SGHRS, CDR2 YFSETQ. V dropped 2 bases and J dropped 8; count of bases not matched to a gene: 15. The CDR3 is CASSFRDRGPSGREKLFF. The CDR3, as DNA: TGCGCCAGCAGCTTCCGGGACAGGGGCCCCTCCGGCCGGGAAAAACTGTTTTTT.

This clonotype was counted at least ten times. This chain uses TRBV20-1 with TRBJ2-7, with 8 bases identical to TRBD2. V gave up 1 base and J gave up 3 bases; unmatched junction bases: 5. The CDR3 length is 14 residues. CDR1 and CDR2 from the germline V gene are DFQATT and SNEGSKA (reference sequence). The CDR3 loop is CSARGRGGHYEQYF. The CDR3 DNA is TGCAGTGCTAGAGGACGGGGGGGCCACTACGAGCAGTACTTC.

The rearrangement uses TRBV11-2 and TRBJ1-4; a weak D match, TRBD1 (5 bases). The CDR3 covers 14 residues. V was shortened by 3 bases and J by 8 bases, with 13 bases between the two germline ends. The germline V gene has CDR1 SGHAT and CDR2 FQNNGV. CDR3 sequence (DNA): TGTGCCAGCAGCTTGGGCCTCCAGGGAGAAAAACTGTTTTTT. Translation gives CASSLGLQGEKLFF.

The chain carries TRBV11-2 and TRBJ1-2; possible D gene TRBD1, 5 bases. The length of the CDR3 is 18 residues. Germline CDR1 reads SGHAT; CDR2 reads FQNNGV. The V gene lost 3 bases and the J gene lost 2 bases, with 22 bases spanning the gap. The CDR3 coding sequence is TGTGCCAGCAGCTTTAATCATGGTTCCGGGACCGACAACTATGGCTACACCTTC. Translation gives CASSFNHGSGTDNYGYTF. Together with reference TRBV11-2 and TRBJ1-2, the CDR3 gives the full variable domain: EAGVAQSPRYKIIEKRQSVAFWCNPISGHATLYWYQQILGQGPKLLIQFQNNGVVDDSQLPKDRFSAERLKGVDSTLKIQPAKLEDSAVYLCASSFNHGSGTDNYGYTFGSGTRLTVV.

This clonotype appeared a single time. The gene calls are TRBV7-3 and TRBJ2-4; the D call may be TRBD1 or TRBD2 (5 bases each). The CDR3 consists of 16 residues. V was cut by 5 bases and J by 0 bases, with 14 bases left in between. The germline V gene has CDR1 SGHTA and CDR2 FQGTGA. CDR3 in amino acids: CASSKGPRLAKNIQYF. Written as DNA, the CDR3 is TGTGCCAGCAGCAAGGGACCGCGACTAGCCAAAAACATTCAGTACTTC.

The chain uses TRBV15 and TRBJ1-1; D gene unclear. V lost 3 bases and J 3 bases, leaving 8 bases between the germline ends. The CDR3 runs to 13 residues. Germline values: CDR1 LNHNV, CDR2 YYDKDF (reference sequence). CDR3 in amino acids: CATSSGEYTEAFF. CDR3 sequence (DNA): TGTGCCACCAGCAGCGGGGAGTACACTGAAGCTTTCTTT.

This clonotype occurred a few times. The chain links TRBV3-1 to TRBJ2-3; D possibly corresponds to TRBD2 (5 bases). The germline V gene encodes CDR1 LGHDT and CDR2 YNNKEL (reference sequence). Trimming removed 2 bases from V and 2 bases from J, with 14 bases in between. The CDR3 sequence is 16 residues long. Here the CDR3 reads CASSQRDLGYTDTQYF. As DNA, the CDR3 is TGTGCCAGCAGCCAACGGGATCTAGGATACACAGATACGCAGTATTTT.

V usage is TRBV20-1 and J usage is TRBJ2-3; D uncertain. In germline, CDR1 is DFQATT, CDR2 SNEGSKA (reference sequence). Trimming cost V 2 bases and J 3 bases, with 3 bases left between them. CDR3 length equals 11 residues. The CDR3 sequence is CSARSTDTQYF. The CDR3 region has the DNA TGCAGTGCTAGATCGACAGATACGCAGTATTTT.

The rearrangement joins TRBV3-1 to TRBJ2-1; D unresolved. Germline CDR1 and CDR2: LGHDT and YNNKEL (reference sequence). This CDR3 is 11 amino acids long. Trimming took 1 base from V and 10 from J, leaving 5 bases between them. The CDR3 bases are TGTGCCAGCAGCCAAGTTTCCGAGCAGTTCTTC. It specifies CASSQVSEQFF.

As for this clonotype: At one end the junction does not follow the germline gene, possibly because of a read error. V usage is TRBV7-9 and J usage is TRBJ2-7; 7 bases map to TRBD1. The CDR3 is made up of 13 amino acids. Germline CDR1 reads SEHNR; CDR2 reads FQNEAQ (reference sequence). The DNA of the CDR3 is TGTGCCGGCAGCCTAGGGACAGTCTACGAGCAGTACTTC. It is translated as CAGSLGTVYEQYF.

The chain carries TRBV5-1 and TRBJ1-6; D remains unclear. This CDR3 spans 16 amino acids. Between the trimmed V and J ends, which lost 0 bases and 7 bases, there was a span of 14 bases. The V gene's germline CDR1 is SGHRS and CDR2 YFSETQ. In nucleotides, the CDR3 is TGCGCCAGCAGCTTGGGGAGGGATCGGGGAAATTCACCCCTCCACTTT. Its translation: CASSLGRDRGNSPLHF.

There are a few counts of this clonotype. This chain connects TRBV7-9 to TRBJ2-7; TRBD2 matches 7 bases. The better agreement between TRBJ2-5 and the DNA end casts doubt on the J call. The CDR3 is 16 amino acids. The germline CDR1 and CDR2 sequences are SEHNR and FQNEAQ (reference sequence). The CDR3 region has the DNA TGTGCCAGCAGCTTAGCCGTAGGACTAGGACTAGAGACCCAGTACTTC. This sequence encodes CASSLAVGLGLETQYF.

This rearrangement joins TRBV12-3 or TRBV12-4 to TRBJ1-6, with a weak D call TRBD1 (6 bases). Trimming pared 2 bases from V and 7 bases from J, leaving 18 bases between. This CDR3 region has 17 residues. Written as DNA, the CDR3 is TGTGCCAGCAGTTTACATCTTTCGGGACAACTAAATTCACCCCTCCACTTT. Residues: CASSLHLSGQLNSPLHF.

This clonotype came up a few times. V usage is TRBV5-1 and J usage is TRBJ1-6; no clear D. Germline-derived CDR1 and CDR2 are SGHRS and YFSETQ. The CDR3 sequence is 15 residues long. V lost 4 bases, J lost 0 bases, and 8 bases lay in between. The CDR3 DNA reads TGCGCCAGCAGCCCCGGGAGCTCCTATAATTCACCCCTCCACTTT. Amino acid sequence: CASSPGSSYNSPLHF.

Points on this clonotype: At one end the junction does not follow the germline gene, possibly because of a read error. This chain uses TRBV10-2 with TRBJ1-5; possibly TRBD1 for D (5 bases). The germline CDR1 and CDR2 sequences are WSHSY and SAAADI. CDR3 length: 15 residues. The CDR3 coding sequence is TGTGCCAGCAGCGACAACCCGCAGGGTATTGAGCCCCAGCATTTT. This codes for CASSDNPQGIEPQHF.

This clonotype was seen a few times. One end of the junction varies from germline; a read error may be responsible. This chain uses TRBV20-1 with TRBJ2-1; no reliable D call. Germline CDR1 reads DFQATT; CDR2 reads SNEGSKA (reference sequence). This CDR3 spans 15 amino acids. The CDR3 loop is CSARGPSNNYNVQFF. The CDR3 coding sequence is TGCAGTGCTAGAGGACCCAGCAATAACTACAATGTGCAGTTCTTC.